The 5 T cell receptor beta chains presented below share a single source sample, sequenced in a study of low-dose radiotherapy and immunotherapy resistance in tumors. Time point here: before trial treatment. Both TCRalpha and TCRbeta chains were reverse transcribed with V-gene-specific primers. With a constant-region primer and a V-primer adapter, TCRs were subjected to about 20 PCR cycles of amplification. TCRdb independently ran MiXCR on the reads; one entry per CDR3 protein. The sample has tens of thousands of distinct CDR3 sequences, 15% to 20% seen once. The starting material was PBMCs, obtained before treatment. These receptors came from a male donor with prostate cancer.

This clonotype was detected many times. The chain links TRBV29-1 to TRBJ1-1; D is unclear. V was cut by 4 bases and J by 4 bases, with 13 bases left in between. Germline V CDR1 and CDR2: SQVTM, ANQGSEA. The CDR3 totals 13 residues. This CDR3 is CSVVGGLSTEAFF. In nucleotides, the CDR3 is TGCAGCGTTGTAGGCGGTTTAAGCACTGAAGCTTTCTTT.

In its sample, this clonotype was seen many times. The rearrangement links TRBV29-1 to TRBJ1-4; 12 nucleotides agree with TRBD1. Germline V CDR1 and CDR2: SQVTM, ANQGSEA. CDR3 length equals 15 residues. The V and J ends lost 6 bases and 14 bases, in that order; junction bases with no gene match: 16. CDR3 residues: CSVERTGTGGYSLFF. The CDR3 coding sequence is TGCAGCGTCGAACGTACCGGGACAGGGGGCTATAGTCTGTTTTTT.

This clonotype has at least ten counts. The chain employs TRBV3-1 and TRBJ2-1; TRBD1 aligns across 9 bases. This CDR3 is built from 16 residues. Germline CDR1 is LGHDT and CDR2 is YNNKEL (reference sequence). Trimming removed 4 bases from V and 5 bases from J; junction bases left unmatched: 9. The chain's CDR3 is CASSRPPWDRDNEQFF. The CDR3 nucleotides read TGTGCCAGCAGCCGACCACCCTGGGACAGGGACAATGAGCAGTTCTTC.

This clonotype was detected ten times or more. The genes are TRBV5-4 and TRBJ2-1; TRBD2 agrees at 10 bases. The CDR3 loop spans 14 amino acids. With 7 bases clipped from V and 10 bases from J, the junction kept 11 bases outside the gene matches. The germline gives CDR1 SGHNT, CDR2 YYREEE (reference sequence). Written as DNA, the CDR3 is TGTGCCAGCTCGCAGGCTAGCGGGGGAAGAGAGCAGTTCTTC. Amino acids: CASSQASGGREQFF.

This clonotype occurred many times. The chain joins TRBV27 to TRBJ2-5; the D is unclear. Germline CDR1 MNHEY, CDR2 SMNVEV (reference sequence). V lost 5 bases and J 5 bases, leaving 15 bases between the germline ends. The CDR3 is made up of 14 amino acids. The CDR3 bases are TGTGCCAGCAGTCCTCAACCTTCCCCCGAGACCCAGTACTTC. Translated: CASSPQPSPETQYF.